These 14 T cell receptor beta chains were all obtained from the same sample, sequenced in a study of control samples from healthy donors and cancer patients. The data were produced by immunoSEQ multiplex PCR, yet TCRdb's version contains in-frame clones alone and is incomplete. Among about 130,000 clones listed, around nine tenths were seen once. Sample: blood. Receptor source: a man aged 40-49 years in good health.

This clone appeared a single time. J is TRBJ1-6 and V is TRBV7-9; 10 positions match TRBD1. Germline V gene sequence: CDR1 SEHNR, CDR2 FQNEAQ (reference sequence). This CDR3 contains 16 residues. The junction had 9 bases not matched to a gene; V was cut back by 6 bases and J by 7 bases. DNA of the CDR3: TGTGCCAGCAGGGATACAAGACAGGGGGCCAATTCACCCCTCCACTTT. Its translation: CASRDTRQGANSPLHF.

The genes are TRBV20-1 and TRBJ1-3, with unresolved D. V lost 3 bases to trimming and J lost 0 bases, with 9 bases between them. The CDR3 spans 14 residues. CDR1 and CDR2 (germline): DFQATT, SNEGSKA (reference sequence). The CDR3 reads CSASSGYSGNTIYF. In DNA form, the CDR3 reads TGCAGTGCTAGTTCCGGTTACTCTGGAAACACCATATATTTT.

Comment on this clone: Other DNA sequences in this specimen translate into the identical CDR3. The chain recombines TRBV12-3 or TRBV12-4 with TRBJ1-6; D uncertain. Trimming took 1 base from V and 9 from J, leaving 7 bases between them. This CDR3 comprises 13 residues. The CDR3 DNA follows: TGTGCCAGCAGTTTAGGGGTAGGTTCACCCCTCCACTTT. The encoded protein is CASSLGVGSPLHF.

This clone was detected once. The chain joins TRBV9 to TRBJ2-3; 7 bases line up with TRBD2. CDR1 is SGDLS and CDR2 is YYNGEE in the germline V gene. Trimming took 3 bases from V and 2 from J; bases not matched to a gene: 9. This CDR3 is built from 16 residues. The CDR3 nucleotides are TGTGCCAGCAGCGGCGAGGTACGGGGGGACACAGATACGCAGTATTTT. This codes for CASSGEVRGDTDTQYF. The full variable domain, its missing parts supplied by reference TRBV9 and TRBJ2-3, is DSGVTQTPKHLITATGQRVTLRCSPRSGDLSVYWYQQSLDQGLQFLIQYYNGEERAKGNILERFSAQQFPDLHSELNLSSLELGDSALYFCASSGEVRGDTDTQYFGPGTRLTVL.

V is TRBV7-9 and J is TRBJ2-7, with no clear D. This CDR3 region has 14 residues. Germline CDR1 is SEHNR and CDR2 is FQNEAQ (reference sequence). The V gene lost 5 bases and the J gene lost 0 bases, with 11 bases spanning the gap. CDR3 protein: CASSPGRSSYEQYF. The CDR3, as DNA: TGTGCCAGCAGCCCAGGCCGGAGCTCCTACGAGCAGTACTTC.

The J gene is TRBJ1-1, the V gene TRBV6-4; no reliable D call. The V end lost 7 bases, the J end lost 0 bases, and 15 bases lay between the germline ends. Germline values: CDR1 MRHNA, CDR2 SNTAGT. CDR3 length: 15 amino acids. The CDR3 here is CASKVEDSMNTEAFF. The CDR3 DNA reads TGTGCCAGCAAAGTGGAGGACTCCATGAACACTGAAGCTTTCTTT.

This clone appeared a single time. The chain combines TRBV6-4 with TRBJ2-3; TRBD2 matches at 13 bases. This CDR3 is 20 amino acids long. Per germline, CDR1 MRHNA and CDR2 SNTAGT. V lost 2 bases, J lost 5 bases, and 16 bases stayed unmatched. The DNA of the CDR3 is TGTGCCAGCAGTGACAAAGCAGGACTAGCGGGGGTGGGTTTCTTAGATACGCAGTATTTT. Translating gives CASSDKAGLAGVGFLDTQYF.

The DNA of the CDR3 is TGCGCCAGCAGCTTGCAGGCAAGCTCCTACGAGCAGTACTTC. It is translated as CASSLQASSYEQYF. The V and J genes are TRBV5-1 and TRBJ2-7, with D hard to call. Germline values: CDR1 SGHRS, CDR2 YFSETQ. The V and J ends lost 1 base and 0 bases respectively, with 8 bases between them. The CDR3 contains 14 residues.

V and J are TRBV30 and TRBJ2-3, with D unresolved. The CDR3 is 13 amino acids. V was cut by 2 bases and J by 0 bases, with 6 bases left in between. Germline CDR1 GTSNPN, CDR2 SVGIG (reference sequence). The CDR3 region has the DNA TGTGCCTGGAGTTCTGACAGCACAGATACGCAGTATTTT. This codes for CAWSSDSTDTQYF. Full variable domain (rest looked up from reference TRBV30 and TRBJ2-3): SQTIHQWPATLVQPVGSPLSLECTVEGTSNPNLYWYRQAAGRGLQLLFYSVGIGQISSEVPQNLSASRPQDRQFILSSKKLLLSDSGFYLCAWSSDSTDTQYFGPGTRLTVL.

The genes are TRBV10-2 and TRBJ2-2; TRBD1 agrees at 10 bases. The CDR3 runs 18 residues. Trimming removed 6 bases from V and 1 base from J; junction bases left unmatched: 11. Germline loops: CDR1 WSHSY, CDR2 SAAADI. The CDR3 region has the DNA TGCGCCAGCAGGTTCGGTTTAAGGGACAGGGGGAACACCGGGGAGCTGTTTTTT. Translation: CASRFGLRDRGNTGELFF.

The CDR3 loop reads CAINRDRGHEAFF. Written as DNA, the CDR3 is TGTGCCATCAACCGGGACAGGGGACATGAAGCTTTCTTT. The chain employs TRBV10-3 and TRBJ1-1; 10 positions match TRBD1. From germline, CDR1 is ENHRY and CDR2 SYGVKD. V gave up 7 bases and J gave up 7 bases; unmatched junction bases: 6. This CDR3 comprises 13 residues.

The genes are TRBV15 and TRBJ2-7; D unresolved. With 1 base removed from V and 5 bases from J, the gap between germline ends came to 15 bases. Germline V gene lookup returns CDR1 LNHNV and CDR2 YYDKDF (reference sequence). The CDR3 has 15 amino acids. In DNA, the CDR3 is TGTGCCACCAGCAGAGCTTCTACGATCCGCCACGAGCAGTACTTC. Translating it yields CATSRASTIRHEQYF. Filled out from reference TRBV15 and TRBJ2-7, the complete variable domain reads DAMVIQNPRYQVTQFGKPVTLSCSQTLNHNVMYWYQQKSSQAPKLLFHYYDKDFNNEADTPDNFQSRRPNTSFCFLDIRSPGLGDTAMYLCATSRASTIRHEQYFGPGTRLTVT.

This clone was seen a single time. This chain joins TRBV7-9 and TRBJ1-1; 8 bases are a match to TRBD1. Trimming took 3 bases from V and 4 from J; bases not matched to a gene: 7. This CDR3 comprises 15 residues. Germline assignment: CDR1 SEHNR and CDR2 FQNEAQ (reference sequence). The CDR3 nucleotides read TGTGCCAGCAGCTTCGACAGGGGTAGGGGCACTGAAGCTTTCTTT. Translated, it gives CASSFDRGRGTEAFF.

V and J are TRBV6-5 and TRBJ1-2; D gene uncertain. Germline V gene data show CDR1 as MNHEY and CDR2 as SVGAGI. The ends were cut back, 9 bases at V and 7 bases at J, with 18 bases in the middle. The CDR3 runs to 13 residues. CDR3: CASTLTQETGYTF. CDR3 coding DNA: TGTGCCAGTACGCTGACCCAGGAAACTGGCTACACCTTC.